Below, one T cell receptor beta chain is given with its context. Its antigen remains unknown. Only in-frame clones appear in the TCRdb table, and some are missing; sequencing was by immunoSEQ multiplex PCR. The repertoire holds about 73,000 clones, 80% seen once, with roughly 1.6% in the top ten. This sample was included in a study of T cell repertoires and HLA-DP antigens. The CDR3 sequence is 18 residues long. Germline values: CDR1 SGHVS, CDR2 FQNEAQ. Trimming at V came to 2 bases and at J to 0 bases, leaving 8 bases not matched to a gene. The TCR comes from a man aged 55 to 70 in good health and CMV-seronegative. Sequencing was done on a sample of CD4+ T cells from PBMCs. The chain couples TRBV7-8 to TRBJ2-3; 10 nucleotides align to TRBD2. This CDR3 reads CASSLMLAGGSSTDTQYF. For the CDR3, the DNA is TGTGCCAGCAGCTTAATGTTAGCGGGGGGATCTAGCACAGATACGCAGTATTTT.